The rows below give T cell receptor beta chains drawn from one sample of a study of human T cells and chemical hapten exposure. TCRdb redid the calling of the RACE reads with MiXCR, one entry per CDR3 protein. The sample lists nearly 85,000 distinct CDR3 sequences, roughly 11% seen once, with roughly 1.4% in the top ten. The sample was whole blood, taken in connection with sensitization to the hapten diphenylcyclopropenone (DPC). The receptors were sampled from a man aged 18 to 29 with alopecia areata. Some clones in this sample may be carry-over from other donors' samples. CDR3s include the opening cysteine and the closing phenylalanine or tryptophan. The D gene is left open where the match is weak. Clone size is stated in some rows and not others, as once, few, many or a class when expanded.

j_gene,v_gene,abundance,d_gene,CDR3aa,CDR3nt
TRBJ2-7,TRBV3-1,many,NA,CASSQVGGRFYEQYF,TGTGCCAGCAGCCAAGTTGGGGGCCGCTTCTACGAGCAGTACTTC
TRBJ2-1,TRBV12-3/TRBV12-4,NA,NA,CASSWGAPNEQFF,TGTGCCAGCAGTTGGGGGGCCCCCAATGAGCAGTTCTTC
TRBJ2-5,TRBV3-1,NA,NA,CASSSGPTGTQYF,TGTGCCAGCAGCTCGGGACCCACGGGGACCCAGTACTTC
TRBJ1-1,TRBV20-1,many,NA,CSASEATEAFF,TGCAGTGCTTCGGAGGCCACTGAAGCTTTCTTT
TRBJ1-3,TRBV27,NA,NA,CASSFAASRSPGNTIYF,TGTGCCAGCAGTTTCGCGGCCTCCCGGTCCCCTGGAAACACCATATATTTT
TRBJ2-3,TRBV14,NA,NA,CASSSRTGRAASTDTQYF,TGTGCCAGCAGCTCCCGAACCGGACGGGCGGCGAGCACAGATACGCAGTATTTT
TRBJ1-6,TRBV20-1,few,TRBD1,CSAKNPGQVFSPLHF,TGCAGTGCAAAGAATCCGGGACAGGTCTTTTCACCCCTCCACTTT
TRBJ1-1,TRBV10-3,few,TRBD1,CATQPGQHTEAFF,TGTGCCACACAACCGGGACAGCACACTGAAGCTTTCTTT
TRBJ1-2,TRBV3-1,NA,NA,CASSQTDQGNGYTF,TGTGCCAGCAGCCAAACCGACCAGGGCAATGGCTACACCTTC
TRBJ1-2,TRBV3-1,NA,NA,CASSQLDTNFYGYTF,TGTGCCAGCAGCCAATTGGACACGAACTTTTATGGCTACACCTTC
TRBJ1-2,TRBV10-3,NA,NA,CAIPGNYGYTF,TGTGCCATCCCAGGAAACTATGGCTACACCTTC
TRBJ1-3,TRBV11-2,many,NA,CASSFGRVLANTIYF,TGTGCCAGCAGTTTCGGACGTGTCCTCGCGAACACCATATATTTT
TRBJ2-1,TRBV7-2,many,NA,CASSLERGGEQFF,TGTGCCAGCAGCTTAGAGAGGGGAGGTGAGCAGTTCTTC
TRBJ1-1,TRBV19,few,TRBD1,CASSADRDTEAFF,TGTGCCAGTAGTGCGGACAGGGACACTGAAGCTTTCTTT
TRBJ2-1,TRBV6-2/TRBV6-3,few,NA,CASSNTGHEQFF,TGTGCCAGCAGTAATACAGGGCATGAGCAGTTCTTC
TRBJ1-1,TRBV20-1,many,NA,CSARATGDPAADTEAFF,TGCAGTGCTAGAGCAACCGGTGATCCTGCAGCTGACACTGAAGCTTTCTTT
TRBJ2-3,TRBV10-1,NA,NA,CASSESGQGTDTQYF,TGCGCCAGCAGTGAGTCGGGGCAGGGGACAGATACGCAGTATTTT
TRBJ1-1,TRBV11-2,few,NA,CASSLRFGEAFF,TGTGCCAGCAGCTTGAGGTTCGGTGAAGCTTTCTTT
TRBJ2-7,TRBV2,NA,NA,CASRDIIPYEQYF,TGTGCCAGCCGGGACATTATCCCCTACGAGCAGTACTTC
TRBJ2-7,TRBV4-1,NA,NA,CASSQDGGSEQYF,TGCGCCAGCAGCCAAGATGGGGGGTCCGAGCAGTACTTC
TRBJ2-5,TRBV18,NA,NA,CASSPFRGRRLEETQYF,TGTGCCAGCTCACCATTCCGGGGAAGGAGGCTCGAGGAGACCCAGTACTTC
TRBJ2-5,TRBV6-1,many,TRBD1,CASSDEWGQGFDGQETQYF,TGTGCCAGCAGTGATGAGTGGGGACAGGGGTTCGATGGGCAAGAGACCCAGTACTTC
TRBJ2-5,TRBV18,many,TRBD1,CASSPPLTGDVRTQYF,TGTGCCAGCTCACCACCACTCACAGGGGATGTGCGGACCCAGTACTTC
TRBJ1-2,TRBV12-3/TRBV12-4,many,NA,CASSFGGVNYGYTF,TGTGCCAGCAGTTTCGGAGGGGTTAACTATGGCTACACCTTC
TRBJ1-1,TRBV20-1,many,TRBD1,CSARTGLRTEAFF,TGCAGTGCAAGGACAGGGCTAAGAACTGAAGCTTTCTTT
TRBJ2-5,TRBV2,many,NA,CASSEIRLVKETQYF,TGTGCCAGCAGTGAAATTCGGCTGGTTAAAGAGACCCAGTACTTC
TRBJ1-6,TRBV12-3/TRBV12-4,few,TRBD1,CASSNRDSFYNSPLHF,TGTGCCAGCAGTAACCGGGACAGTTTCTATAATTCACCCCTCCACTTT
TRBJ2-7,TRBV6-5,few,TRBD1,CASSYSGTGVLEQYF,TGTGCCAGCAGTTACTCCGGGACAGGCGTCCTCGAGCAGTACTTC
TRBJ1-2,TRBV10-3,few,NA,CAISEPEQFGSYGYTF,TGTGCCATCAGTGAGCCGGAGCAGTTTGGGAGCTATGGCTACACCTTC
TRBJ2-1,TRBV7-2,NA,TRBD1,CASSARDRGLWNEQFF,TGTGCCAGCAGCGCCCGGGACAGGGGGCTTTGGAATGAGCAGTTCTTC
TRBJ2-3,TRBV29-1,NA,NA,CSVGETDTQYF,TGCAGCGTGGGGGAAACAGATACGCAGTATTTT
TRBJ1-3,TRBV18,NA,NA,CASSPGGGNTIYF,TGTGCCAGCTCACCGGGAGGTGGAAACACCATATATTTT
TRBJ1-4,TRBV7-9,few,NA,CASSFRPTNEKLFF,TGTGCCAGCAGCTTCAGGCCAACTAATGAAAAACTGTTTTTT
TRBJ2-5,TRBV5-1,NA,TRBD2,CASSLVASGDSSETQYF,TGCGCCAGCAGCTTGGTTGCTAGCGGGGACAGTTCGGAGACCCAGTACTTC
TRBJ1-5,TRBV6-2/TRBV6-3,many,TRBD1,CASSSGQSDNQPQHF,TGTGCCAGCAGTTCGGGACAGTCGGACAATCAGCCCCAGCATTTT
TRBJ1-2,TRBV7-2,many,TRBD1,CASSPGQVPGYTF,TGTGCCAGCAGCCCAGGACAGGTTCCTGGCTACACCTTC
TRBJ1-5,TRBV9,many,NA,CASSVELAAPEEAQHF,TGTGCCAGCAGCGTAGAGCTAGCAGCGCCGGAAGAAGCCCAGCATTTT
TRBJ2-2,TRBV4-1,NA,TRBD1,CASSLVTGIYTGELFF,TGCGCCAGCAGCCTCGTGACAGGGATTTACACCGGGGAGCTGTTTTTT
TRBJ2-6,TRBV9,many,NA,CASSVVAGDPSGANVLTF,TGTGCCAGCAGCGTAGTGGCAGGGGATCCTTCTGGGGCCAACGTCCTGACTTTC
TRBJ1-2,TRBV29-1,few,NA,CSVESGLPYGYTF,TGCAGCGTTGAATCGGGACTACCCTATGGCTACACCTTC
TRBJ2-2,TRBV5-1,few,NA,CASSLPGGTGELFF,TGCGCCAGCAGCTTGCCGGGTGGCACCGGGGAGCTGTTTTTT
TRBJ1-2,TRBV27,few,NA,CASSFTGSYGYTF,TGTGCCAGCAGTTTTACAGGGAGCTATGGCTACACCTTC
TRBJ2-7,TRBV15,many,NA,CATSRAGTLSYEQYF,TGTGCCACCAGCCGTGCCGGGACACTCTCCTACGAGCAGTACTTC
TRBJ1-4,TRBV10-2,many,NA,CASSEGEKLFF,TGCGCCAGCAGCGAGGGGGAAAAACTGTTTTTT
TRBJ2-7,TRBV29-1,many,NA,CSVAPGGEQYF,TGCAGCGTCGCGCCCGGTGGCGAGCAGTACTTC
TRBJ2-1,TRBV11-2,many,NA,CASSLEDVILYNEQFF,TGTGCCAGCAGCTTAGAGGACGTCATCCTGTACAATGAGCAGTTCTTC
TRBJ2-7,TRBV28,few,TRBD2,CASSPLPRRGGVSYYEQYF,TGTGCCAGCAGTCCCCTTCCCCGGCGGGGGGGCGTCTCCTACTACGAGCAGTACTTC
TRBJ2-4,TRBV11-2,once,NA,CASSLTGGNIQYF,TGTGCCAGCTCCCTCACCGGAGGGAACATTCAGTACTTC
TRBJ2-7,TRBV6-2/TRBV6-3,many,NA,CASRRSRGGLARDGFFSYEQYF,TGTGCCAGCAGGCGGTCCCGAGGTGGACTGGCCAGGGACGGATTTTTCTCCTACGAGCAGTACTTC
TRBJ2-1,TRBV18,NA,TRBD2,CASSAASGGASEQFF,TGTGCCAGCTCCGCTGCTAGCGGGGGGGCCTCTGAGCAGTTCTTC
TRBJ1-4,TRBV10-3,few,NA,CAISESDRTTNEKLFF,TGTGCCATCAGTGAGTCGGACAGAACAACTAATGAAAAACTGTTTTTT